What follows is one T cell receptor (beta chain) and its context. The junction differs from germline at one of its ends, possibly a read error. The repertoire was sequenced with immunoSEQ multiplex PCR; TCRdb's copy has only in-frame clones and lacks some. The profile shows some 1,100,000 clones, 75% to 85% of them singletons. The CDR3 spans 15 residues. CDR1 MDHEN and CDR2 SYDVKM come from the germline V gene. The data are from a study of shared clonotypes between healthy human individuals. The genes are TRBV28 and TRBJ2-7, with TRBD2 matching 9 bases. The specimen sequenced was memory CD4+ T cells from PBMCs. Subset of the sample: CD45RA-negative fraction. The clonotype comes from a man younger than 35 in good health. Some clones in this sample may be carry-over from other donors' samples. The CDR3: CDSSKGAGGPREQYF. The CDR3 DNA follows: TGTGACAGCAGTAAAGGGGCGGGAGGGCCTCGAGAGCAGTACTTC.